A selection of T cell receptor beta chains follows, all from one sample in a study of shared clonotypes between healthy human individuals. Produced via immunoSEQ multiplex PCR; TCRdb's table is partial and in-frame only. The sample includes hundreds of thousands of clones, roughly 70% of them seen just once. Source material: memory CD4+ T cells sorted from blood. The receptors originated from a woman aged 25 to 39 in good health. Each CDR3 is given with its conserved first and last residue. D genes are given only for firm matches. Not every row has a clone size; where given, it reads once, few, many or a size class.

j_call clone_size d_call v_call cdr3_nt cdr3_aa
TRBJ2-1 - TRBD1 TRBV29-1 TGCAGCGCTCGGGGGGACAGGGCCATAGATGAGCAGTTCTTC CSARGDRAIDEQFF
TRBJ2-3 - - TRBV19 TGTGCCAGTAGTTTGTGGTTGTTGGCAGATACGCAGTATTTT CASSLWLLADTQYF
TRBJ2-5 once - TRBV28 TGTGCCAGCAGTCCCCCCGGTTGGCGAGAGACCCAGTACTTC CASSPPGWRETQYF
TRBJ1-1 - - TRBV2 TGTGCCAGCAGCGTAATCCAGGGCGCTGGCACTGAAGCTTTCTTT CASSVIQGAGTEAFF
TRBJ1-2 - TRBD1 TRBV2 TGTGCCAGCAGTGTGACAGGGCAATATGGCTACACCTTC CASSVTGQYGYTF
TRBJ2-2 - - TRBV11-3 TGTGCCAGCAGCCAACGTGCGACCGGGGAGCTGTTTTTT CASSQRATGELFF
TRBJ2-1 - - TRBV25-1 TGTGCCAGCAGTGACAAACTACAGGGTGGATTATACAATGAGCAGTTCTTC CASSDKLQGGLYNEQFF
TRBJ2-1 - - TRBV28 TGTGCCAGCAGTTTACGTCAGGGTCGGGGGAGTGAGCAGTTCTTC CASSLRQGRGSEQFF
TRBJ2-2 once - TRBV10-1 TGCGCCAGCAGCTCCGGGGGCCCAGGGGGGGAGCTGTTTTTT CASSSGGPGGELFF
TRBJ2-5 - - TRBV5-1 TGCGCCAGCAGCTTGGCTATAGGCGGCCAGGAGACCCAGTACTTC CASSLAIGGQETQYF
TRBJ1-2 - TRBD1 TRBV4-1 TGCGCCAGCAGCCAAGATTCCGGCAGGGGGAGTTACGCTAACTATGGCTACACCTTC CASSQDSGRGSYANYGYTF
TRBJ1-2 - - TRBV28 TGTGCCAGCAGATCGGCGGATAAAGACTATGGCTACACCTTC CASRSADKDYGYTF
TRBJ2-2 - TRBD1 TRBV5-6 TGTGCCAGCAGCTTCCGGGACAGGGGCACCGGGGAGCTGTTTTTT CASSFRDRGTGELFF
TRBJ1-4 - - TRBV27 TGTGCCAGCCGGGCGGGGGGCTACGGAAAACTGTTTTTT CASRAGGYGKLFF
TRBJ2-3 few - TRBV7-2 TGTGCCAGCAGCTCGGCCTATAGCACAGATACGCAGTATTTT CASSSAYSTDTQYF
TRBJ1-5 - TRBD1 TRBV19 TGTGCCAGTAGTGGACCGGGACAGGTCCCTCAGCCCCAGCATTTT CASSGPGQVPQPQHF
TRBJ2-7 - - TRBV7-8 TGTGCCAGCAGCTTAACGGGGACATACGAGCAGTACTTC CASSLTGTYEQYF
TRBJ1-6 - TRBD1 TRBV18 TGTGCCAGCTCACCGCGGGAACTCCGGGACAGGGGGGATTGGTCACCCCTCCACTTT CASSPRELRDRGDWSPLHF
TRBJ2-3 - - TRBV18 TGTGCCAGCTCCCCCTTTGTTGGGCGCACAGATACGCAGTATTTT CASSPFVGRTDTQYF
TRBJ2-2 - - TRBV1 TGCACCAGCCAAAAGGGGGGACAGGGGTTTAGCGGGAGTTCCGGGGAGCTGTTTTTT CTSQKGGQGFSGSSGELFF
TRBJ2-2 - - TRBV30 TGTGCCTGGAGGCGAACGGGGAGCACCGGGGAGCTGTTTTTT CAWRRTGSTGELFF
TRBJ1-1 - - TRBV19 TGTGCCAGTAGTATGATGGCGGAGGGGAACACTGAAGCTTTCTTT CASSMMAEGNTEAFF
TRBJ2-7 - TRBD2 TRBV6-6 TGTGCCAGCAGGCTAGCGGGAGTAGCCTACGAGCAGTACTTC CASRLAGVAYEQYF
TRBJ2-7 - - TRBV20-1 TGCAGTGCCACGGAGGGGAACGAGCAGTACTTC CSATEGNEQYF
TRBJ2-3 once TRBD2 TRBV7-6 TGTGCCAGCAGCTTAATAGCGGGGGGCACAGATACGCAGTATTTT CASSLIAGGTDTQYF
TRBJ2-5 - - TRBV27 TGTGCCAGCAGGGCCGACTATCCCCGCGGCGAGACCCAGTACTTC CASRADYPRGETQYF
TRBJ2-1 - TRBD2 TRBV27 TGTGCCAGTCGCGGGGGGCGACGATCCTACAATGAGCAGTTCTTC CASRGGRRSYNEQFF
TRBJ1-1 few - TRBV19 TGTGCCAGTAGGAGACATCTTTCCACTGAAGCTTTCTTT CASRRHLSTEAFF
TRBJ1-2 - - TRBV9 TGTGCCAGCAGCACAGGGATGTATGGCTACACCTTC CASSTGMYGYTF
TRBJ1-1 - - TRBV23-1 TGCGCCAGCAGTCAATCGAAAGGGAACACTGAAGCTTTCTTT CASSQSKGNTEAFF
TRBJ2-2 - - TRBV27 TGTGCCAGCAAAAAGGTGGCAGGGGGAGGTGGCGGGGAGCTGTTTTTT CASKKVAGGGGGELFF
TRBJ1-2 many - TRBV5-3 TGTGCCAGCAGCCGGCAGTACTATGGCTACACCTTC CASSRQYYGYTF
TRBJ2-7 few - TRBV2 TGTGCCAGCAGTGAGGAGGCCAGCTCCTACGAGCAGTACTTC CASSEEASSYEQYF
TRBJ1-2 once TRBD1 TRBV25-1 TGTGCCAGCAGTGGGGACAGCCTATACTATGGCTACACCTTC CASSGDSLYYGYTF
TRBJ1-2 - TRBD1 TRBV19 TGTGCCAGTAGGACCGGGACAGTCGGGATCCGCTATGGCTACACCTTC CASRTGTVGIRYGYTF
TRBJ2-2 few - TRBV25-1 TGTGCCAGCAGTGGAGGGAAAGACACCGGGGAGCTGTTTTTT CASSGGKDTGELFF
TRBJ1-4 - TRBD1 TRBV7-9 TGTGCCAGCAGCTTACACACAGGGGAGGGCGGTGAAAAACTGTTTTTT CASSLHTGEGGEKLFF
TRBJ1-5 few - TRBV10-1 TGCGCCAGCAGTGCGAACCCCGTTGGGCCCCAGCATTTT CASSANPVGPQHF
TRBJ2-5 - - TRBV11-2 TGTGCCAGCAGCCAAACCTTCGGGACAAAGGGTTGGAAGGAGACCCAGTACTTC CASSQTFGTKGWKETQYF
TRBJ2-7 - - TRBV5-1 TGCGCCAGCAGCTTGGCCGGGACCCTTGACGAGCAGTACTTC CASSLAGTLDEQYF
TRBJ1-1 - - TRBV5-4 TGTGCCAGCAGCTCCGGGGGACCCGGGCAGGCTGGCGCTGAAGCTTTCTTT CASSSGGPGQAGAEAFF
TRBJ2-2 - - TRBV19 TGTGCCAGTAGTACCGGACGGGAAGAGTTGACCGGGGAGCTGTTTTTT CASSTGREELTGELFF
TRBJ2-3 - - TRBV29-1 TGCAGCGTATCGGGACCCGGCACAGATACGCAGTATTTT CSVSGPGTDTQYF
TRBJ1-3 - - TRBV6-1 TGTGCCATCTCCCGGGACGCTTACTCTGGAAACACCATATATTTT CAISRDAYSGNTIYF
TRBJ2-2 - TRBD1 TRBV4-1 TGCGCCAGCAGCCAAGGGGACAGGGATACCGGGGAGCTGTTTTTT CASSQGDRDTGELFF
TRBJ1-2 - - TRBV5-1 TGCGCCAGCAGCGAGGTAGCCGGGACCGCGAAGAACTATGGCTACACCTTC CASSEVAGTAKNYGYTF
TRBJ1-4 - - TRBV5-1 TGCGCCAGCAGCTCGGGGGGAACTAATGAAAAACTGTTTTTT CASSSGGTNEKLFF
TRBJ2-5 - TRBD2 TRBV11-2 TGTGCCAGCAGCTGGACTAGCGGGAGTGAAGAGACCCAGTACTTC CASSWTSGSEETQYF
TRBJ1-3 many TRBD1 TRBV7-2 TGTGCCAGCAGCACGACAGGGATAGGAAACACCATATATTTT CASSTTGIGNTIYF
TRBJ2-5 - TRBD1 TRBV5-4 TGTGCCAGCAGCAAGGGGACAGGGGGGAACCAAGAGACCCAGTACTTC CASSKGTGGNQETQYF
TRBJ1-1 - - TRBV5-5 TGTGCCAGCAGCTCCACAGGTCTGAACACTGAAGCTTTCTTT CASSSTGLNTEAFF
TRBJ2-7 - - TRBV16 TGTGCCAGCAGCCAATCTGCGAGAGAAAACGAGCAGTACTTC CASSQSARENEQYF
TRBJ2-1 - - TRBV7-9 TGTGCCAGCAGAAGACGTGAGGGAGCGGATTCCCATGAGCAGTTCTTC CASRRREGADSHEQFF
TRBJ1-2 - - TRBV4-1 TGCGCCAGCAGCCAACCCACCGCAGTAGGGCGGGGCTATGGCTACACCTTC CASSQPTAVGRGYGYTF
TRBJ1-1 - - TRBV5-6 TGTGCCAGCAGCTTGTTTTCGGCGGGTTCGACTGAAGCTTTCTTT CASSLFSAGSTEAFF
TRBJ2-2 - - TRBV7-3 TGTGCCAGCAGCCTAGACGGGTCGGGCACCGGGGAGCTGTTTTTT CASSLDGSGTGELFF
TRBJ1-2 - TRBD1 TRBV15 TGTGCCACCAGCAGTCAGGGGGATGGCTACACCTTC CATSSQGDGYTF
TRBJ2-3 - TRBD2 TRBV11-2 TGTGCCAGCAGCTTAAGTCTAGCGGGAGCGGGCACAGATACGCAGTATTTT CASSLSLAGAGTDTQYF
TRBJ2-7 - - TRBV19 TGTGCCACTGAGGGGGAGGGCTCCTACGAGCAGTACTTC CATEGEGSYEQYF
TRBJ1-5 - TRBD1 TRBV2 TGTGCCAGCAGGGGGACAGGGGCCGTCAATCAGCCCCAGCATTTT CASRGTGAVNQPQHF